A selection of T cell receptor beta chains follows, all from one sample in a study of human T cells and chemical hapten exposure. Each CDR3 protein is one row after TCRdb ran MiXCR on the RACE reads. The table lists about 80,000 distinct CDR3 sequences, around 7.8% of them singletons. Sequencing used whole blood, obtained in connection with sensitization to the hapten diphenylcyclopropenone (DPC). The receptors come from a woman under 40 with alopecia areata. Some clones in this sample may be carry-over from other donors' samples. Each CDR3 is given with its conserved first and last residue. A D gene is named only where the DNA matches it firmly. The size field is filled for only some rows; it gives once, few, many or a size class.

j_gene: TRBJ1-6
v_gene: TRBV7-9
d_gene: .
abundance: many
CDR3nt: TGTGCCAGCAGCTTAGCGAACAGTGTCGGGTCACCCCTCCACTTT
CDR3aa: CASSLANSVGSPLHF

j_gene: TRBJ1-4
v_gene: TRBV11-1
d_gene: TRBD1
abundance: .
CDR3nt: TGTGCCAGCAGCAAATTTCCGCCGGGACAGGATCTATGGGAAAAACTGTTTTTT
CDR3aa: CASSKFPPGQDLWEKLFF

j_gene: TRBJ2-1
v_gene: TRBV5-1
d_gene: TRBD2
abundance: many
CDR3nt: TGCGCCAGCAGCTTGTGGGGCGGGGGGGCAGGAGAGCAGTTCTTC
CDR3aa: CASSLWGGGAGEQFF

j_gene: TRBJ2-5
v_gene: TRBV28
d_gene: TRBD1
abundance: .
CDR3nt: TGTGCCAGCAGTTTGAACAGGGGGACGCAAAAGACCCAGTACTTC
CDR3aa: CASSLNRGTQKTQYF

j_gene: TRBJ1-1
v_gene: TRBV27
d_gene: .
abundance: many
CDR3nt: TGTGCCAGCAGTCCTGGGGCGCCCACTGAAGCTTTCTTT
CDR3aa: CASSPGAPTEAFF

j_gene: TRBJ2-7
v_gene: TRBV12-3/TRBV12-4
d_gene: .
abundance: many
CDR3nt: TGTGCCAGCAGTTTTTACCCCAGGGAATACGAGCAGTACTTC
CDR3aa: CASSFYPREYEQYF

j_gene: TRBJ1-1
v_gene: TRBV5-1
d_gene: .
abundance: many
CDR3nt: TGCGCCAGCAGCTTCACCTGGGTAGCTAACAGGAACACTGAAGCTTTCTTT
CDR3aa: CASSFTWVANRNTEAFF

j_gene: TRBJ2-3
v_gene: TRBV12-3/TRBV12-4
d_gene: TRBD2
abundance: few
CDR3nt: TGTGCCAGCAGTTTCAGCGGGGTGGCAGATACGCAGTATTTT
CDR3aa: CASSFSGVADTQYF

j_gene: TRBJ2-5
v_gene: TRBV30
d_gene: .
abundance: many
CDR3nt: TGTGCCTGGAGTCCGCCAGGGGAAGAGACCCAGTACTTC
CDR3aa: CAWSPPGEETQYF

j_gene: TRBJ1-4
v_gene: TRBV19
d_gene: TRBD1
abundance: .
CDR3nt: TGTGCCAGTAGTATAGAAGGGACAGGAAGTGAAAAACTGTTTTTT
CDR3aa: CASSIEGTGSEKLFF

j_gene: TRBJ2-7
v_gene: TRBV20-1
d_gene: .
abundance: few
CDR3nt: TGCAGTGCTAGTCCTCCGACAGGCGCCTACGAGCAGTACTTC
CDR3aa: CSASPPTGAYEQYF

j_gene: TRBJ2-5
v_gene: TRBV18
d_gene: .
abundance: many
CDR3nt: TGTGCCAGCGCTCCGGCCACCCAAGAGACCCAGTACTTC
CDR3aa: CASAPATQETQYF

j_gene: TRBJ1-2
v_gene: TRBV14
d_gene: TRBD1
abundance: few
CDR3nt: TGTGCCAGCAGTCACGACAGGGCCTATGGCTACACCTTC
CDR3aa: CASSHDRAYGYTF

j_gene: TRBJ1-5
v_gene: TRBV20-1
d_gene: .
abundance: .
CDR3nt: TGCAGTGCTAACAGGGAACGCAATCAGCCCCAGCATTTT
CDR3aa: CSANRERNQPQHF

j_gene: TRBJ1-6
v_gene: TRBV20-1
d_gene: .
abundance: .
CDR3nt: TGCAGTGCTAGAGAGGCGACAGCTAGTTATAATTCACCCCTCCACTTT
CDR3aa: CSAREATASYNSPLHF

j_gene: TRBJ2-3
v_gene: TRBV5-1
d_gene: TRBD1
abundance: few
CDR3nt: TGCGCCAGCAGCCCGCCCCCGACAGGGGGCGCAGATACGCAGTATTTT
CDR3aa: CASSPPPTGGADTQYF

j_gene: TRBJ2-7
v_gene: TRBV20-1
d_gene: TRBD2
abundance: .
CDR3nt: TGCAGTGCTGTAGGGACTACCTACGAGCAGTACTTC
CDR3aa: CSAVGTTYEQYF

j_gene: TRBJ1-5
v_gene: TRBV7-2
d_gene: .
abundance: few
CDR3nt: TGTGCCAGCAGCTTAGTCCCGAGATCAAGGGAGGGTCAGCCCCAGCATTTT
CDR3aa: CASSLVPRSREGQPQHF

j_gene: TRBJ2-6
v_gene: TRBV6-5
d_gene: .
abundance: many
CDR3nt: TGTGCCAGCCGGAAGACAGCCGTCTCTGGGGCCAACGTCCTGACTTTC
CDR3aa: CASRKTAVSGANVLTF

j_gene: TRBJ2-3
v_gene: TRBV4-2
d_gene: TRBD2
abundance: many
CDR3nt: TGTGCCAGCAGCCAAGATGGGGCTAGCGGGGCAGATACGCAGTATTTT
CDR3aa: CASSQDGASGADTQYF

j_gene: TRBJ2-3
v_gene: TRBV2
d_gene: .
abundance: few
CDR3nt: TGTGCCAGCAGGAGGGGCGGAGGTGTCACAGATACGCAGTATTTT
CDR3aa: CASRRGGGVTDTQYF

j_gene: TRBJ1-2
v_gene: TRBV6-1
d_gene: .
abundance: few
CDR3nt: TGTGCCAGCAGTGAAGCTGGGCGGACTAACTATGGCTACACCTTC
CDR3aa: CASSEAGRTNYGYTF

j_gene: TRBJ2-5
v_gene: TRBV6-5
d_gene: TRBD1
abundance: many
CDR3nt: TGTGCCAGCAGTTTACGTCCCGGGACAGGGATGAAGACCCAGTACTTC
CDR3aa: CASSLRPGTGMKTQYF

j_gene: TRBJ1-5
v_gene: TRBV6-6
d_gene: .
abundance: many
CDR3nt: TGTGCCAGCAGTAATTCTTATGGGGGTCAGCCCCAGCATTTT
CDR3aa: CASSNSYGGQPQHF

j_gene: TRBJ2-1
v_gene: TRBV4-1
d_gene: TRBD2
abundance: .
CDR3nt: TGCGCCAGCAGCCAAGATAGACTAGCGGGGGTCGGTGAGCAGTTCTTC
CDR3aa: CASSQDRLAGVGEQFF

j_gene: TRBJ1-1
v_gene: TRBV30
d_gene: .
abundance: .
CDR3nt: TGTGCCTGGAGTGTAGGACCGAACACTGAAGCTTTCTTT
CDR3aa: CAWSVGPNTEAFF

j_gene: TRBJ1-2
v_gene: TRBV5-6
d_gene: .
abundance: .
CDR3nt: TGTGCCAGCAGCTTTGGGGGGGGTACCGGCAACTATGGCTACACCTTC
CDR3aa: CASSFGGGTGNYGYTF

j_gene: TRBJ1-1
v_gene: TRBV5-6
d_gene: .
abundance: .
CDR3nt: TGTGCCAGCAGCTTGTCTAGGGAATTGAACACTGAAGCTTTCTTT
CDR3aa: CASSLSRELNTEAFF

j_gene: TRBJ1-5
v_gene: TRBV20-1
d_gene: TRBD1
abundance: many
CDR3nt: TGCAGTGCTGGGACAGGCGCAATGCCCCAGCATTTT
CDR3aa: CSAGTGAMPQHF

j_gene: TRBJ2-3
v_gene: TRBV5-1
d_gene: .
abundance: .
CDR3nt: TGCGCCAGCAGCTTTAGCGGCTGCCCTAGCACAGATACGCAGTATTTT
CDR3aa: CASSFSGCPSTDTQYF

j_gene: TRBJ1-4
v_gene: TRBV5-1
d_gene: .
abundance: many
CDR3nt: TGCGCCAGCAGCTTACGCCGATCAACTAATGAAAAACTGTTTTTT
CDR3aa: CASSLRRSTNEKLFF